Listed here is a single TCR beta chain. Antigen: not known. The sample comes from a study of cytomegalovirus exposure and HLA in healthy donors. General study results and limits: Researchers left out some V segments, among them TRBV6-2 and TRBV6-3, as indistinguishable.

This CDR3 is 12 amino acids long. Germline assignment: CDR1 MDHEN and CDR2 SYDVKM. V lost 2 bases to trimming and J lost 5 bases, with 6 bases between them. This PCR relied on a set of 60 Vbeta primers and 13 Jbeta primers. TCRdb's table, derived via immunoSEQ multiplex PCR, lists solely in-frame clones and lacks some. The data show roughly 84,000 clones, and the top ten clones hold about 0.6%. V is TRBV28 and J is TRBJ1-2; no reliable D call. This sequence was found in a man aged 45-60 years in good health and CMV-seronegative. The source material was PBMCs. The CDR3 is CASSLQRYGYTF. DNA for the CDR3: TGTGCCAGCAGTTTACAACGGTATGGCTACACCTTC.